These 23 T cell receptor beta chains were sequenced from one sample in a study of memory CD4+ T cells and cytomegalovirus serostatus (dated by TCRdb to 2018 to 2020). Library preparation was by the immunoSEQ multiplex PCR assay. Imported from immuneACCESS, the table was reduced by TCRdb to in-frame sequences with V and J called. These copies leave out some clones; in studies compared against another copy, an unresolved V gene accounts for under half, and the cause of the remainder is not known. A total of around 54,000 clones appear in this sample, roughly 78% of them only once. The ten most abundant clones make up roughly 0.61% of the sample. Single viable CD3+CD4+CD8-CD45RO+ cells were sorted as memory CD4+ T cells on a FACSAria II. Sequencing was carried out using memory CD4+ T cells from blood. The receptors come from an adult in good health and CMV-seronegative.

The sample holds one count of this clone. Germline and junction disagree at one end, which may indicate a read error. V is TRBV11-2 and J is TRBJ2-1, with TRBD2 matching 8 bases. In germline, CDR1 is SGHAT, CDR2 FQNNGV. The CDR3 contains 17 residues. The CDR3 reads CASSVDKGLAVYNEQFF. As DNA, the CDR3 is TGTGCCAGCAGCGTAGACAAAGGACTAGCAGTATACAATGAGCAGTTCTTC.

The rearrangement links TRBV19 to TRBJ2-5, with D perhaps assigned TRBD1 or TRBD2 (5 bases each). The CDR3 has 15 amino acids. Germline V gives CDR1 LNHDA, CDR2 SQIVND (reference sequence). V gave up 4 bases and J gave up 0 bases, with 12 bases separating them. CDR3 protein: CASSTGTLYQETQYF. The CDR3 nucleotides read TGTGCCAGTAGTACCGGGACGCTATACCAAGAGACCCAGTACTTC.

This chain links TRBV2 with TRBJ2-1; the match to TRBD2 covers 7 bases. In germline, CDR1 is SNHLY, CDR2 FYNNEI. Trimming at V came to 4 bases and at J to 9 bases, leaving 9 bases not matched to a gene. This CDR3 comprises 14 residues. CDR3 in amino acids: CASSAERDRVEQFF. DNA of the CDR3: TGTGCCAGCAGTGCGGAGCGGGATAGGGTTGAGCAGTTCTTC.

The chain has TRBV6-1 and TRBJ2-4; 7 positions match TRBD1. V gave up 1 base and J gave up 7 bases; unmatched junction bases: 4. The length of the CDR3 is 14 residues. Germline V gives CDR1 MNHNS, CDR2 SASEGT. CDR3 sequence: CASSEGQGPNIQYF. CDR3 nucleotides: TGTGCCAGCAGTGAAGGACAGGGACCTAACATTCAGTACTTC.

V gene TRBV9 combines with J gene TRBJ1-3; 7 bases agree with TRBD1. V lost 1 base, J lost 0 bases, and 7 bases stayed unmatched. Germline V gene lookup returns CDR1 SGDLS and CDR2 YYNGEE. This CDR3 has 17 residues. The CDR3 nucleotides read TGTGCCAGCAGCGTATATGACAGGGCCTCCTCTGGAAACACCATATATTTT. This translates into CASSVYDRASSGNTIYF.

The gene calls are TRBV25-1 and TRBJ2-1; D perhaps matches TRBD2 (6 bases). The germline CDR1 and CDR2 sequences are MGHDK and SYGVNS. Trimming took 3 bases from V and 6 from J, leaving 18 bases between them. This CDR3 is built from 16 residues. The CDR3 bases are TGTGCCAGCAGTGACCCGCGTAGGAGGGCCACCAATGAGCAGTTCTTC. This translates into CASSDPRRRATNEQFF.

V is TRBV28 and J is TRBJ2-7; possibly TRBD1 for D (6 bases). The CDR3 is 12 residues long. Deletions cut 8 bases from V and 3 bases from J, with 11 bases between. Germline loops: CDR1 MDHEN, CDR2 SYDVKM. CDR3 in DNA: TGTGCCAGCGGGGGCAGGCTCTACGAGCAGTACTTC. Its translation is CASGGRLYEQYF.

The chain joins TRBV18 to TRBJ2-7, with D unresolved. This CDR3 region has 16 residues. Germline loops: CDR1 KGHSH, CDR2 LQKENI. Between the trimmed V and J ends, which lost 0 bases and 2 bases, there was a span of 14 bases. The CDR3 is CASSPPSSGGTYEQYF. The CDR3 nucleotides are TGTGCCAGCTCACCACCGTCATCAGGTGGAACCTACGAGCAGTACTTC.

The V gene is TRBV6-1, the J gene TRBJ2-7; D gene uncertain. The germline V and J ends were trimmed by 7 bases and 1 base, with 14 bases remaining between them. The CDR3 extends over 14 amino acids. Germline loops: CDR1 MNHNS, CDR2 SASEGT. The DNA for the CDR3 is TGTGCCAGCATCCTCCTGCACAGATCCTACGAGCAGTACTTC. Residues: CASILLHRSYEQYF.

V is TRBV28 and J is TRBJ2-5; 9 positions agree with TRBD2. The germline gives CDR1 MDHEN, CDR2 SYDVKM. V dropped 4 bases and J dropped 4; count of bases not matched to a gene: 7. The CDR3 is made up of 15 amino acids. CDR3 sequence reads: CASSSQAGGPETQYF. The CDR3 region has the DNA TGTGCCAGCAGTTCCCAAGCGGGAGGCCCAGAGACCCAGTACTTC. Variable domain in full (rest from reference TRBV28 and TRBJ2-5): DVKVTQSSRYLVKRTGEKVFLECVQDMDHENMFWYRQDPGLGLRLIYFSYDVKMKEKGDIPEGYSVSREKKERFSLILESASTNQTSMYLCASSSQAGGPETQYFGPGTRLLVL.

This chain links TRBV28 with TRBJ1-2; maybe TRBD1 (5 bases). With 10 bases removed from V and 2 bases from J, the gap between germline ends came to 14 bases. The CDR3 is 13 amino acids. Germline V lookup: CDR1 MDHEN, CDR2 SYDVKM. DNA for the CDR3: TGTGCCATTTCGGGGACGGAGAACTATGGCTACACCTTC. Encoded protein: CAISGTENYGYTF.

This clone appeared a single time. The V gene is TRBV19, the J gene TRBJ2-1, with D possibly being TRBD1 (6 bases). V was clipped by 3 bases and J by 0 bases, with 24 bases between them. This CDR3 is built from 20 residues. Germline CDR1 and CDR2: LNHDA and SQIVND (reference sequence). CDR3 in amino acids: CASSISGVSPGLSSYNEQFF. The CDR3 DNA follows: TGTGCCAGTAGTATCTCAGGGGTTTCCCCTGGGCTGAGCTCCTACAATGAGCAGTTCTTC.

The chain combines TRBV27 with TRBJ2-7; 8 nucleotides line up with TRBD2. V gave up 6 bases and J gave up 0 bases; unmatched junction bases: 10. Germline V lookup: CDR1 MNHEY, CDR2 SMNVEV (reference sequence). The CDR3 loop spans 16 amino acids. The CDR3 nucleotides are TGTGCCAGCAGCCGACTCGGGGGGGACATCTCCTACGAGCAGTACTTC. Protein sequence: CASSRLGGDISYEQYF.

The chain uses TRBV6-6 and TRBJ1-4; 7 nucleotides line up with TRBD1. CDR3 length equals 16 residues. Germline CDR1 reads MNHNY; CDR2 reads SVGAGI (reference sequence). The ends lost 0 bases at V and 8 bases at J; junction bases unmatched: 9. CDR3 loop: CASSYSTGRHSEKLFF. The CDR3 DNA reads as TGTGCCAGCAGTTACTCGACAGGGAGGCATTCGGAAAAACTGTTTTTT.

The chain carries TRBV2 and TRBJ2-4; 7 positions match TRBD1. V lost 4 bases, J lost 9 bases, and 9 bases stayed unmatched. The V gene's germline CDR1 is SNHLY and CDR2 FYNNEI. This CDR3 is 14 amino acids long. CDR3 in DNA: TGTGCCAGCAGTGGGACAGGCCTAGGTAGCATTCAGTACTTC. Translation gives CASSGTGLGSIQYF.

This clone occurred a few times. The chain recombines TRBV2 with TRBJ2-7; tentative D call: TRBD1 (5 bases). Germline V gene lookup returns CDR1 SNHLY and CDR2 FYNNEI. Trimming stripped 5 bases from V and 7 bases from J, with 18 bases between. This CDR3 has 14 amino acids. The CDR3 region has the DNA TGTGCCAGCAGTCCGAGGACACTTGTGGAAGAGCAGTACTTC. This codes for CASSPRTLVEEQYF.

CDR3 nucleotide sequence: TGTGCCAGCAGTTTAGCCCAAGCGGGAGGGAATGAGCAGTTCTTC. It encodes CASSLAQAGGNEQFF. The chain carries TRBV28 and TRBJ2-1; 10 bases fit TRBD2. CDR1 is MDHEN and CDR2 is SYDVKM in the germline V gene. The J segment lost 7 bases and the V segment lost 2 bases, leaving 5 bases of the junction unmatched. CDR3 size: 15 residues.

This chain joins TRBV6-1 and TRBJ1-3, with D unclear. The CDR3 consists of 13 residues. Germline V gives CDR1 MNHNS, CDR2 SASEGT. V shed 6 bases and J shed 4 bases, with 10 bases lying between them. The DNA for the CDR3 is TGTGCCAGCAGCCCCCTTGGAGGAAACACCATATATTTT. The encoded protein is CASSPLGGNTIYF.

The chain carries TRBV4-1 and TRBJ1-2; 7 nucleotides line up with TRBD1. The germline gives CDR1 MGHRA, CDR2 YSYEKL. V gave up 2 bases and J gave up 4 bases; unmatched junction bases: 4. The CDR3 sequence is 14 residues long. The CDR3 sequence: CASSQPGQTYGYTF. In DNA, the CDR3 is TGCGCCAGCAGCCAACCGGGACAGACCTATGGCTACACCTTC.

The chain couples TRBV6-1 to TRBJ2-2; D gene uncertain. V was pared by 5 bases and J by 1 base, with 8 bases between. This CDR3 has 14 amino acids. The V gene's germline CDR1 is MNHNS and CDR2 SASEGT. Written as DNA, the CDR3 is TGTGCCAGCAGTACCAGGAAGAACACCGGGGAGCTGTTTTTT. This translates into CASSTRKNTGELFF.

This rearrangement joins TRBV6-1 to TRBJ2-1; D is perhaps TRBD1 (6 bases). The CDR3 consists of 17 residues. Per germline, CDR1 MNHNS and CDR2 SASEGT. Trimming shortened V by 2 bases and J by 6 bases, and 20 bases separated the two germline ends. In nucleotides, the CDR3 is TGTGCCAGCAGTGAATTCTCAGAGGGGTGGGGGCCCAATGAGCAGTTCTTC. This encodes CASSEFSEGWGPNEQFF.

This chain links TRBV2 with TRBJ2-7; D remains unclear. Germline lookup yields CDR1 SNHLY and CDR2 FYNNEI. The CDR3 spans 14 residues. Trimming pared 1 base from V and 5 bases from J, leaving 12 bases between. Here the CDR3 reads CASSEVGSQDEQYF. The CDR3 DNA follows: TGTGCCAGCAGTGAAGTCGGCAGTCAGGACGAGCAGTACTTC.

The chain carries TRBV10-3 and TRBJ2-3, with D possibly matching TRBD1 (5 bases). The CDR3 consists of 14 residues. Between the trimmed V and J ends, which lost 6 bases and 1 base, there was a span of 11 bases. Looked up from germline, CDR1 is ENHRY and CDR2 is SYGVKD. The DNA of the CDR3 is TGTGCCATCAGGGGAACAGGAGGCACAGATACGCAGTATTTT. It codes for CAIRGTGGTDTQYF.